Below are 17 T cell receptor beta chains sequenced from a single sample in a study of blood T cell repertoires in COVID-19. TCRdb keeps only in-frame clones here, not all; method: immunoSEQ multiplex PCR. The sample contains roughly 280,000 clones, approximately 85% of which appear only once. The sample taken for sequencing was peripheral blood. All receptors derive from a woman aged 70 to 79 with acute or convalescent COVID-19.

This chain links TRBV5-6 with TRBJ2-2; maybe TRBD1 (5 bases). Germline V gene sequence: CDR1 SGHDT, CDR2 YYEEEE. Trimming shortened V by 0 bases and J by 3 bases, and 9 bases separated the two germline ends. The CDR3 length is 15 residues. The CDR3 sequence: CASSLGRAYTGELFF. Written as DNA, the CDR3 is TGTGCCAGCAGCTTGGGCAGGGCATACACCGGGGAGCTGTTTTTT.

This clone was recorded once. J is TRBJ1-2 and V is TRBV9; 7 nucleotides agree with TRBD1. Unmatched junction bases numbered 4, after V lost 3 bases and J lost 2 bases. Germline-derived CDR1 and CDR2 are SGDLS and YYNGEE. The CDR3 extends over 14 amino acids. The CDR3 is CASSAGGRNYGYTF. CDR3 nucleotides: TGTGCCAGCAGCGCAGGGGGACGGAACTATGGCTACACCTTC. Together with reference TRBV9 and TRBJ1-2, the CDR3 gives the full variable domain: DSGVTQTPKHLITATGQRVTLRCSPRSGDLSVYWYQQSLDQGLQFLIQYYNGEERAKGNILERFSAQQFPDLHSELNLSSLELGDSALYFCASSAGGRNYGYTFGSGTRLTVV.

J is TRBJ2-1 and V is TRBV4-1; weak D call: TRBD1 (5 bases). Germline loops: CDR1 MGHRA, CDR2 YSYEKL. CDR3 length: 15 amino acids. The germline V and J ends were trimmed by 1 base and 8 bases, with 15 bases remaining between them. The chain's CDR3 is CASSQVLRRGDEQFF. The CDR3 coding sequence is TGCGCCAGCAGCCAAGTTCTGAGAAGGGGTGATGAGCAGTTCTTC.

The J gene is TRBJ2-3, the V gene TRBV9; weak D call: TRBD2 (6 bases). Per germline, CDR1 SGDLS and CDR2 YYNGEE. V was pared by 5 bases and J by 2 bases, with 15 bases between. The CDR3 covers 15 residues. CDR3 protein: CASSKGSGLTDTQYF. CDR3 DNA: TGTGCCAGCAGTAAGGGAAGCGGGCTCACAGATACGCAGTATTTT.

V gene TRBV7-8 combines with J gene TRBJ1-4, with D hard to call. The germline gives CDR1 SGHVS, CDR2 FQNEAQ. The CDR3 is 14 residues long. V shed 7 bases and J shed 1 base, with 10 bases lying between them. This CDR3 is CASNKGGTNEKLFF. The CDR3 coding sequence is TGTGCCAGCAACAAGGGAGGAACTAATGAAAAACTGTTTTTT.

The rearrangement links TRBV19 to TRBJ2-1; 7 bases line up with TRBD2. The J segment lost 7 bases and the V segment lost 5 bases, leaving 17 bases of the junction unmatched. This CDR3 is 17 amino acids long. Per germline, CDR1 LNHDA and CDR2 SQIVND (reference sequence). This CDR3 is CASSPPGRTTGGNEQFF. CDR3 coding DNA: TGTGCCAGTAGTCCACCGGGTAGGACAACGGGAGGAAATGAGCAGTTCTTC.

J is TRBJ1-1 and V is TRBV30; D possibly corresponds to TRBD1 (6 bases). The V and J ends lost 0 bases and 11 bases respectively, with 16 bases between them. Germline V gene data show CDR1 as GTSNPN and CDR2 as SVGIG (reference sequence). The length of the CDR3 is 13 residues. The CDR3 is CAWSVNFWQGAFF. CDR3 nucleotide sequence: TGTGCCTGGAGTGTAAATTTCTGGCAGGGGGCTTTCTTT.

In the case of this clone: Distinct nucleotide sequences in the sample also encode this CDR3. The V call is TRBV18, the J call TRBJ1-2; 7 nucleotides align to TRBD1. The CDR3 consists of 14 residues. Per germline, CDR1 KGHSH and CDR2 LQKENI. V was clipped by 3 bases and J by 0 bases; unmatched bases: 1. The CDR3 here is CASSPGQSNYGYTF. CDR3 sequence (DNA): TGTGCCAGCTCACCGGGACAGTCTAACTATGGCTACACCTTC.

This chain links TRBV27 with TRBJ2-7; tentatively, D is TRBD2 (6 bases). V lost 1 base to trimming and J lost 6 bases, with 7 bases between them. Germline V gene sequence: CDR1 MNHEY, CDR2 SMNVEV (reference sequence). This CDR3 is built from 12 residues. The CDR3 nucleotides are TGTGCCAGCAGTTTATTGGGGGGCGAGCAGTACTTC. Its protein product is CASSLLGGEQYF.

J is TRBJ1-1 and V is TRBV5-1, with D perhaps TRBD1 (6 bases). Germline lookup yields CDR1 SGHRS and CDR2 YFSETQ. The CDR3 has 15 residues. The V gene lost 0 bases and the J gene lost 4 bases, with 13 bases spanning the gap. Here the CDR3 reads CASSLDTGPATEAFF. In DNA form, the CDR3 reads TGCGCCAGCAGCTTGGATACAGGGCCGGCCACTGAAGCTTTCTTT.

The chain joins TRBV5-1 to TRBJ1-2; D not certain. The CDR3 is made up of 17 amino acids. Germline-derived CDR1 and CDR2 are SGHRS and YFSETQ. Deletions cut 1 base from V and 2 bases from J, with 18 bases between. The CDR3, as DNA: TGCGCCAGCAGCTTGATGGGATCGGGCCGGAGGAACTATGGCTACACCTTC. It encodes CASSLMGSGRRNYGYTF. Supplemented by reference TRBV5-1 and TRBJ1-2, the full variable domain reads KAGVTQTPRYLIKTRGQQVTLSCSPISGHRSVSWYQQTPGQGLQFLFEYFSETQRNKGNFPGRFSGRQFSNSRSEMNVSTLELGDSALYLCASSLMGSGRRNYGYTFGSGTRLTVV.

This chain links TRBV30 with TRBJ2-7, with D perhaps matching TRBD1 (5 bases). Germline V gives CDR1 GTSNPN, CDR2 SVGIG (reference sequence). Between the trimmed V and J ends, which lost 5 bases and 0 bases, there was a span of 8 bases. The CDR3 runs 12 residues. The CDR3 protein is CAWGANSYEQYF. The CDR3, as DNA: TGTGCCTGGGGGGCAAACTCCTACGAGCAGTACTTC.

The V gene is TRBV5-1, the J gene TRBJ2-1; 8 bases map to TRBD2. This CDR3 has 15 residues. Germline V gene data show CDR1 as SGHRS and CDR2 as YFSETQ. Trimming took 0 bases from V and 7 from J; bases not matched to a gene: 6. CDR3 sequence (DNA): TGCGCCAGCAGCTTGGTCGGGGGGGCCCTTAATGAGCAGTTCTTC. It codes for CASSLVGGALNEQFF.

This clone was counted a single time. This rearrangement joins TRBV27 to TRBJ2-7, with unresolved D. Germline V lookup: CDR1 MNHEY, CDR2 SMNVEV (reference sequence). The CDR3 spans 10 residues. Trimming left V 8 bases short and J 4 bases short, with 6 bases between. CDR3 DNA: TGTGCCAGCGTCTTTTACGAGCAGTACTTC. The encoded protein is CASVFYEQYF.

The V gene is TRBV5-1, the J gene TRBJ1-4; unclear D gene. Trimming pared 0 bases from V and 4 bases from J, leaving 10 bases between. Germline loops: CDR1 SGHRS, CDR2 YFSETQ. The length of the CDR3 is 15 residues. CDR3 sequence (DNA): TGCGCCAGCAGCTTGGTCCCAGGTAGTAATGAAAAACTGTTTTTT. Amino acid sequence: CASSLVPGSNEKLFF. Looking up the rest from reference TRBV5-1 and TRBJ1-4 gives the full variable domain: KAGVTQTPRYLIKTRGQQVTLSCSPISGHRSVSWYQQTPGQGLQFLFEYFSETQRNKGNFPGRFSGRQFSNSRSEMNVSTLELGDSALYLCASSLVPGSNEKLFFGSGTQLSVL.

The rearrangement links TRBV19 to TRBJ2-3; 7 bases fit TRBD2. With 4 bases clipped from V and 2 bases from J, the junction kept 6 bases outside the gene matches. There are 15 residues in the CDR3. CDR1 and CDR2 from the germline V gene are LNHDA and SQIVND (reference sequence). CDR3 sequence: CASSRQRGLTDTQYF. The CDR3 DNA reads TGTGCCAGTAGTAGGCAGCGGGGCCTCACAGATACGCAGTATTTT.

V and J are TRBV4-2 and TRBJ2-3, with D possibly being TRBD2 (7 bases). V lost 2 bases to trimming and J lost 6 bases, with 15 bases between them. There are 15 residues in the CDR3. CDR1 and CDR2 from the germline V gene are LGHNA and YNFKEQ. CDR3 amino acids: CASSQIGGGGDTQYF. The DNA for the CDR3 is TGTGCCAGCAGCCAAATCGGCGGGGGCGGGGATACGCAGTATTTT.